This T cell receptor beta chain was observed in a study of STAT5B mutations in CD4+ large granular lymphocyte leukemia. Points from the study as a whole: Without HLA matching, higher CD4+ than CD8+ T-LGLL clonality could reflect small sample size.

The assay was immunoSEQ multiplex PCR, and TCRdb's table has in-frame clones only and misses some. The sample holds roughly 30,000 clones, 79% seen once. Concerning this clone itself: The antigen is undetermined.

Germline V gene lookup returns CDR1 SGDLS and CDR2 YYNGEE. This CDR3 spans 15 amino acids. V was trimmed by 0 bases and J by 0 bases, leaving 6 bases between them. The rearrangement joins TRBV9 to TRBJ1-4; no clear D. The receptor's source is a human donor in good health. The sequencing input was CD4+ T cells from blood buffy coats. CDR3 residues: CASSVGAATNEKLFF. The CDR3 DNA sequence: TGTGCCAGCAGCGTAGGGGCAGCAACTAATGAAAAACTGTTTTTT.